These 20 T cell receptor beta chains were sequenced from one sample in a study of blood T cell repertoires in COVID-19 (TCRdb year 2020). The library relied on the immunoSEQ multiplex PCR assay. Sourced from immuneACCESS, this table was stored by TCRdb with only in-frame sequences that have V and J called. A share of the clones is absent; for the studies checked, an unresolved V gene accounts for under half, and the remainder has no known explanation. This sample has approximately 90,000 clones in its table, and less than 85% of those were observed once. Around 21% of the sample belongs to the ten largest clones. The sequenced sample was peripheral blood. These receptors were collected from a woman older than 75 with acute or convalescent COVID-19.

The J gene is TRBJ2-7, the V gene TRBV3-1 (or the pseudogene TRBV3-2); tentative D call: TRBD1 (5 bases). The germline CDR1 and CDR2 sequences are LGHDT and YNNKEL (reference sequence). This CDR3 spans 11 amino acids. Trimming removed 4 bases at V and 6 bases at J, with 7 bases between. The CDR3 coding sequence is TGTGCCAGCAGCCGCCAGGGCGAGCAGTACTTC. Its translation is CASSRQGEQYF.

The chain is built from TRBV9 and TRBJ2-3; D uncertain. The CDR3 loop spans 14 amino acids. The germline V gene encodes CDR1 SGDLS and CDR2 YYNGEE. V lost 0 bases and J 2 bases, leaving 7 bases between the germline ends. CDR3 protein: CASSVVQVTDTQYF. CDR3 DNA: TGTGCCAGCAGCGTAGTCCAGGTCACAGATACGCAGTATTTT. The full variable domain, completed using reference TRBV9 and TRBJ2-3, is DSGVTQTPKHLITATGQRVTLRCSPRSGDLSVYWYQQSLDQGLQFLIQYYNGEERAKGNILERFSAQQFPDLHSELNLSSLELGDSALYFCASSVVQVTDTQYFGPGTRLTVL.

This clone was recorded once. This chain links TRBV2 with TRBJ2-4; no reliable D call. Germline CDR1 SNHLY, CDR2 FYNNEI. The CDR3 is 14 amino acids. Trimming removed 3 bases from V and 1 base from J, with 7 bases in between. CDR3 region: CASSDPNAKNIQYF. Here the CDR3 DNA reads TGTGCCAGCAGTGACCCTAACGCCAAAAACATTCAGTACTTC.

V usage is TRBV10-3 and J usage is TRBJ2-1; TRBD1 matches 9 bases. The CDR3 consists of 16 residues. J gave up 7 bases and V 3 bases, and 10 bases lay outside the gene matches. The germline V gene has CDR1 ENHRY and CDR2 SYGVKD. The CDR3 protein is CAISETGTGLRNEQFF. In DNA form, the CDR3 reads TGTGCCATCAGTGAAACCGGGACAGGGCTTCGTAATGAGCAGTTCTTC.

This chain joins TRBV30 and TRBJ2-1, with 7 bases that match TRBD2. The germline V gene encodes CDR1 GTSNPN and CDR2 SVGIG (reference sequence). With 4 bases clipped from V and 8 bases from J, the junction kept 11 bases outside the gene matches. This CDR3 has 14 amino acids. As DNA, the CDR3 is TGTGCCTGGAATCCGGGACTAAAGTTCCATGAGCAGTTCTTC. Its protein product is CAWNPGLKFHEQFF.

The V call is TRBV10-1, the J call TRBJ2-5, with 11 bases fitting TRBD2. Germline V gene sequence: CDR1 WNHNN, CDR2 SYGVQD (reference sequence). The CDR3 is 16 amino acids. Losses at the gene ends were 3 bases for V and 1 base for J; bases not matched to a gene: 4. The chain's CDR3 is CASSEVAGGSQETQYF. In DNA form, the CDR3 reads TGCGCCAGCAGTGAAGTAGCGGGGGGGTCCCAAGAGACCCAGTACTTC.

Many counts were recorded for this clone. The chain joins TRBV2 to TRBJ1-5, with a possible D match to TRBD1 (5 bases). The V gene's germline CDR1 is SNHLY and CDR2 FYNNEI. There are 14 residues in the CDR3. V lost 8 bases to trimming and J lost 3 bases, with 14 bases between them. CDR3 sequence (DNA): TGTGCCAGCGGGGCAGGCCCCAACAATCAGCCCCAGCATTTT. This codes for CASGAGPNNQPQHF. Using reference TRBV2 and TRBJ1-5 for the parts outside the CDR3, the full variable domain is EPEVTQTPSHQVTQMGQEVILRCVPISNHLYFYWYRQILGQKVEFLVSFYNNEISEKSEIFDDQFSVERPDGSNFTLKIRSTKLEDSAMYFCASGAGPNNQPQHFGDGTRLSIL.

This clone came up a few times. The chain couples TRBV24-1 to TRBJ1-3, with TRBD1 matching 9 bases. V shed 5 bases and J 0 bases; nucleotides not matched to a gene: 1. Germline assignment: CDR1 KGHDR and CDR2 SFDVKD. The CDR3 covers 15 residues. This chain's CDR3 is CATSGQGGSGNTIYF. In DNA form, the CDR3 reads TGTGCCACCAGTGGACAGGGGGGCTCTGGAAACACCATATATTTT.

V and J are TRBV29-1 and TRBJ2-5; TRBD1 might be the D (7 bases). This CDR3 is 12 amino acids long. V lost 6 bases and J 2 bases, leaving 10 bases between the germline ends. CDR1 and CDR2 (germline): SQVTM, ANQGSEA. The CDR3 nucleotides read TGCAGCGTGGCAGGGGGGCAAGAGACCCAGTACTTC. Its protein is CSVAGGQETQYF.

Only one count was recorded for this clone. The chain joins TRBV2 to TRBJ2-5; 9 positions match TRBD1. Germline trimming cut 7 bases from V and 5 bases from J; bases unmatched to any gene: 14. Germline loops: CDR1 SNHLY, CDR2 FYNNEI. The CDR3 totals 16 residues. In nucleotides, the CDR3 is TGTGCCAGCACCCTTAGTCCAAGGACAGGGGTTGAGACCCAGTACTTC. Amino acids: CASTLSPRTGVETQYF.

This clone occurred a few times. This chain joins TRBV30 and TRBJ2-3; 7 nucleotides align to TRBD2. Looked up from germline, CDR1 is GTSNPN and CDR2 is SVGIG (reference sequence). There are 14 residues in the CDR3. J lost 3 bases, V lost 0 bases, and 3 bases had no gene match. The CDR3 loop is CAWSVSSGTDTQYF. CDR3 nucleotides: TGTGCCTGGAGTGTAAGTAGCGGGACAGATACGCAGTATTTT.

The rearrangement uses TRBV5-6 and TRBJ1-4, with D maybe TRBD1 (5 bases). V was pared by 2 bases and J by 8 bases, with 16 bases between. The CDR3 is made up of 15 amino acids. Germline CDR1 is SGHDT and CDR2 is YYEEEE. The CDR3 nucleotides read TGTGCCAGCAGCTTTCAATCTTTACGGGGGGAAAAACTGTTTTTT. The encoded protein is CASSFQSLRGEKLFF. Using reference TRBV5-6 and TRBJ1-4 for the parts outside the CDR3, the full variable domain is DAGVTQSPTHLIKTRGQQVTLRCSPKSGHDTVSWYQQALGQGPQFIFQYYEEEERQRGNFPDRFSGHQFPNYSSELNVNALLLGDSALYLCASSFQSLRGEKLFFGSGTQLSVL.

This chain links TRBV6-5 with TRBJ1-1; 10 nucleotides match TRBD1. CDR3 length: 15 amino acids. The germline V gene has CDR1 MNHEY and CDR2 SVGAGI. Trimming cost V 6 bases and J 0 bases; bases outside gene matches: 4. The CDR3 protein is CASSRQGAMNTEAFF. As DNA, the CDR3 is TGTGCCAGCAGCCGACAGGGGGCTATGAACACTGAAGCTTTCTTT.

This rearrangement joins TRBV15 to TRBJ1-6; a possible D gene is TRBD1 (6 bases). Germline V CDR1 and CDR2: LNHNV, YYDKDF (reference sequence). V was trimmed by 4 bases and J by 3 bases, leaving 19 bases between them. There are 18 residues in the CDR3. For the CDR3, the DNA is TGTGCCACCAGCAAACAAAGAGGCAGGGGATTCTATAATTCACCCCTCCACTTT. Translation gives CATSKQRGRGFYNSPLHF. Full variable domain (outside the CDR3, taken from reference TRBV15 and TRBJ1-6): DAMVIQNPRYQVTQFGKPVTLSCSQTLNHNVMYWYQQKSSQAPKLLFHYYDKDFNNEADTPDNFQSRRPNTSFCFLDIRSPGLGDTAMYLCATSKQRGRGFYNSPLHFGNGTRLTVT.

J is TRBJ1-5 and V is TRBV2; 10 bases align to TRBD1. Germline assignment: CDR1 SNHLY and CDR2 FYNNEI. This CDR3 has 15 residues. The ends lost 7 bases at V and 6 bases at J; junction bases unmatched: 9. CDR3 loop: CASKYDRGPGQPQHF. The CDR3 nucleotides are TGTGCCAGCAAATATGACAGGGGGCCGGGTCAGCCCCAGCATTTT.

This clone was counted once. The chain links TRBV3-1 (or the pseudogene TRBV3-2) to TRBJ2-2; maybe TRBD2 (6 bases). The CDR3 loop spans 17 amino acids. From germline, CDR1 is LGHDT and CDR2 YNNKEL (reference sequence). Trimming stripped 4 bases from V and 5 bases from J, with 20 bases between. The CDR3 bases are TGTGCCAGCAGCCCAGGAGGGGTCAGGGTGGGGACCGGGGAGCTGTTTTTT. It translates to CASSPGGVRVGTGELFF.

The rearrangement uses TRBV3-1 (or the pseudogene TRBV3-2) and TRBJ2-2, with 10 bases fitting TRBD2. The CDR3 sequence is 15 residues long. Germline V gives CDR1 LGHDT, CDR2 YNNKEL (reference sequence). J was trimmed by 7 bases and V by 10 bases; bases with no gene match: 12. CDR3 sequence: CATRGSGGVNGELFF. CDR3 DNA sequence: TGTGCCACCCGTGGCAGCGGGGGGGTTAACGGGGAGCTGTTTTTT.

This sequence joins TRBV5-1 and TRBJ1-5; D call uncertain. The ends were cut back, 0 bases at V and 6 bases at J, with 7 bases in the middle. The CDR3 is 13 amino acids. CDR1 is SGHRS and CDR2 is YFSETQ in the germline V gene. The CDR3 sequence is CASSLGQSQPQHF. CDR3 nucleotides: TGCGCCAGCAGCTTGGGGCAGTCTCAGCCCCAGCATTTT.

This clone appeared once. The V call is TRBV12-1, the J call TRBJ2-3; no DNA check was done on the table's D call, TRBD2. TRBV12-1 represents a pseudogene. CDR3 size: 16 residues. The CDR3 DNA reads TGTGCCAGCAGCCCTCCGACTAGCGCGGTTCAGGTTGCGCAGTATTTT. Translation gives CASSPPTSAVQVAQYF.

The genes are TRBV7-9 and TRBJ1-4; the match to TRBD1 covers 7 bases. The CDR3 has 14 amino acids. Germline V gives CDR1 SEHNR, CDR2 FQNEAQ (reference sequence). J lost 8 bases, V lost 5 bases, and 8 bases had no gene match. The CDR3 spells CASSDRQGREKLFF. In DNA form, the CDR3 reads TGTGCCAGCAGCGATCGACAGGGAAGGGAAAAACTGTTTTTT.